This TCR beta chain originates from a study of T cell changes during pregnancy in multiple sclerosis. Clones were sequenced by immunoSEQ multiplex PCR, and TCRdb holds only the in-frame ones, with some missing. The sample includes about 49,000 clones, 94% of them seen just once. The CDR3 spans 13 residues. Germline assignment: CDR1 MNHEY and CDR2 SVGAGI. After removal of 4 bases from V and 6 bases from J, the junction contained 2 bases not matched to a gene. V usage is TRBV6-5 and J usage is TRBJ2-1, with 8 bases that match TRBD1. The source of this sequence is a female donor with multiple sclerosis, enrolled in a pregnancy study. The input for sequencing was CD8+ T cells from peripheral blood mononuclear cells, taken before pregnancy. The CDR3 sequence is CASSWTGINEQFF. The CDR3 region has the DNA TGTGCCAGCAGTTGGACAGGGATCAATGAGCAGTTCTTC.